This T cell receptor (beta chain) was identified in a study of blood T cell repertoires in COVID-19. The CDR3 runs 15 residues. Germline V gene lookup returns CDR1 SGDLS and CDR2 YYNGEE. V shed 0 bases and J shed 4 bases, with 11 bases lying between them. TCRdb keeps only in-frame clones here, not all; method: immunoSEQ multiplex PCR. The sample records about 140,000 clones, over 75% being singletons. This TCR came from a woman aged 45 to 65 who had recovered from COVID-19. This chain uses TRBV9 with TRBJ2-1; perhaps TRBD2 as D (6 bases). The sample taken for sequencing was PBMCs or T cells enriched from blood (not recorded which). The CDR3: CASSVEAGRYNEQFF. In DNA, the CDR3 is TGTGCCAGCAGCGTAGAAGCGGGCCGATACAATGAGCAGTTCTTC.